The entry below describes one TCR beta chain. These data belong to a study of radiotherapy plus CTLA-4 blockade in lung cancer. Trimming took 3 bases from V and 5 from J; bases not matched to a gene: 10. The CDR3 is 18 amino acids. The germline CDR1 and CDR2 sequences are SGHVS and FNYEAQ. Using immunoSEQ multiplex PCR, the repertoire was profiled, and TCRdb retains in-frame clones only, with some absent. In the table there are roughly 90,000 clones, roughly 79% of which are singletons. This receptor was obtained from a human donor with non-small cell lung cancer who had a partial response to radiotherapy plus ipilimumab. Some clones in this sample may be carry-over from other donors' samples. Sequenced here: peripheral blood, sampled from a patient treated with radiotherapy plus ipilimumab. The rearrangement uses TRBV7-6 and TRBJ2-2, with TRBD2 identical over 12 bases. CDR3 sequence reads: CASSFLAGGHLATGELFF. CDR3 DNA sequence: TGTGCCAGCAGCTTCCTAGCGGGGGGGCATTTGGCAACCGGGGAGCTGTTTTTT.